This T cell receptor beta chain was profiled in a study of blood T cell repertoires in COVID-19. Produced via immunoSEQ multiplex PCR; TCRdb's table is partial and in-frame only. The sample has around 380,000 clones, around 87% seen once. Germline V CDR1 and CDR2: GTSNPN, SVGIG (reference sequence). CDR3 size: 13 residues. Trimming cost V 5 bases and J 3 bases, with 11 bases left between them. Material for sequencing was PBMCs or T cells enriched from blood (not recorded which). This sequence joins TRBV30 and TRBJ2-4, with D possibly being TRBD1 (5 bases). This receptor was identified in a man in his thirties or forties who had recovered from COVID-19. The CDR3 DNA is TGTGCCTGGGAAGGGGCCTACAAAAACATTCAGTACTTC. It specifies CAWEGAYKNIQYF.